The entry that follows covers one TCR beta chain sequence. The sample comes from a study of blood T cell repertoires in COVID-19. How the authors handled the data: Counts of nucleated cells, estimated from reference gene primer amplification, were obtained. Repertoires were generated with immunoSEQ multiplex PCR, while TCRdb's copy carries only in-frame clones and drops some. Clonal size and the V and J genes are those of that table, whereas D and trimming came from the DNA. The sample contains 150,000 to 200,000 clones, around 73% of which appear only once. The CDR3 has 18 amino acids. V dropped 6 bases and J dropped 5; count of bases not matched to a gene: 12. Germline V gene data show CDR1 as MNHEY and CDR2 as SMNVEV (reference sequence).

The specimen was PBMCs or T cells enriched from blood (not recorded which). This rearrangement joins TRBV27 to TRBJ2-1, with TRBD2 matching 14 bases. This clonotype was obtained from a woman aged 45-65 years who had recovered from COVID-19. CDR3 DNA: TGTGCCAGCAGGATAAGCGGGGGACTAGCGGGAGTCGACAATGAGCAGTTCTTC. Translation gives CASRISGGLAGVDNEQFF.